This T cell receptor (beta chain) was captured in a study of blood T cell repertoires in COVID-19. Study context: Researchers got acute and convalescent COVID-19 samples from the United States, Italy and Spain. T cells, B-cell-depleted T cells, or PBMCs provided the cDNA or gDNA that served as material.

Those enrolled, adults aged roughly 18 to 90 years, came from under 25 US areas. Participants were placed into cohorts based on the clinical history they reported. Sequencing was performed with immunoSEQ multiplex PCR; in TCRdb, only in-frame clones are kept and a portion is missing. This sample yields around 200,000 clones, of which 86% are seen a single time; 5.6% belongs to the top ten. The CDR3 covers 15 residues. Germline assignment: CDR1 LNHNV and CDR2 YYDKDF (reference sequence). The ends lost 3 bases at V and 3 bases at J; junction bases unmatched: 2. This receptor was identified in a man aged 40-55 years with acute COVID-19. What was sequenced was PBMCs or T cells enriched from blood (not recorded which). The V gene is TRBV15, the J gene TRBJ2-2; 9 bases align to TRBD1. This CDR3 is CATSRDRGDTGELFF. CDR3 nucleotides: TGTGCCACCAGCAGGGACAGGGGCGACACCGGGGAGCTGTTTTTT. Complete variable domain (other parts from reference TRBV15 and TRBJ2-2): DAMVIQNPRYQVTQFGKPVTLSCSQTLNHNVMYWYQQKSSQAPKLLFHYYDKDFNNEADTPDNFQSRRPNTSFCFLDIRSPGLGDTAMYLCATSRDRGDTGELFFGEGSRLTVL.